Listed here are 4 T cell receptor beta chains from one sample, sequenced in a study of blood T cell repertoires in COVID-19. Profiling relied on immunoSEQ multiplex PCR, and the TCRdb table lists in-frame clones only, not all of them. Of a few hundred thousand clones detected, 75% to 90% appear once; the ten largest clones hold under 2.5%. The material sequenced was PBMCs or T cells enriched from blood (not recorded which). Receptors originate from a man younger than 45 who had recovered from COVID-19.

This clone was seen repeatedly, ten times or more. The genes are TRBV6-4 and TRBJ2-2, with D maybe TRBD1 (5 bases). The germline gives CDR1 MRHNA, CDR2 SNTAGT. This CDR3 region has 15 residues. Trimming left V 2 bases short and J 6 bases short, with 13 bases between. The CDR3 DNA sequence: TGTGCCAGCAGTGACAATGGGGCGGAAGCCGGGGAGCTGTTTTTT. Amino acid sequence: CASSDNGAEAGELFF.

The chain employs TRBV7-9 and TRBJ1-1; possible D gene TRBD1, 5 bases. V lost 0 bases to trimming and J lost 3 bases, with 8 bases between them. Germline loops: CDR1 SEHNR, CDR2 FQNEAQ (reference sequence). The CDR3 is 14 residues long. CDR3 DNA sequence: TGTGCCAGCAGCTTAGCTGGGGGGTACACTGAAGCTTTCTTT. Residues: CASSLAGGYTEAFF.

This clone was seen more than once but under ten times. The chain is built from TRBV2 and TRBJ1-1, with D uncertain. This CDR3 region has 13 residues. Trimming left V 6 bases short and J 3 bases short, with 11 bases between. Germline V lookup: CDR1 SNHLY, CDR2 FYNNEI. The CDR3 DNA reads TGTGCCAGCAGGGGAGTTGGGTACACTGAAGCTTTCTTT. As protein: CASRGVGYTEAFF.

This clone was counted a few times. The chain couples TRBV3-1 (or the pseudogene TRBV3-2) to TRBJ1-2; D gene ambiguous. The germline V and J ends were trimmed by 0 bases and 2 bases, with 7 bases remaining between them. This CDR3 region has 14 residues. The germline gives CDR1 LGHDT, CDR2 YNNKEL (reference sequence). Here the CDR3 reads CASSQDSRNYGYTF. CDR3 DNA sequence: TGTGCCAGCAGCCAAGATTCCAGAAACTATGGCTACACCTTC.